These 20 T cell receptor beta chains originate from one sample sequenced in a study of T cell repertoires in cytomegalovirus infection. Their cognate antigens are unknown. Each CDR3 protein gets one entry after TCRdb re-called the reads with MiXCR. This table holds some 500,000 distinct CDR3 sequences, around 40% found once. Specimen: cultured PBMCs, collected from culture after CMV antigen stimulation. Source of these receptors: a human donor in good health (CMV status not recorded). Some clones in this sample may be carry-over from other donors' samples.

V is TRBV7-6 and J is TRBJ1-6; D ambiguous. CDR1 and CDR2 from the germline V gene are SGHVS and FNYEAQ. Trimming stripped 3 bases from V and 7 bases from J, with 7 bases between. The CDR3 is 13 amino acids. As DNA, the CDR3 is TGTGCCAGCAGCTTTTCAGAGAATTCACCCCTCCACTTT. Protein: CASSFSENSPLHF.

V is TRBV7-9 and J is TRBJ2-1, with D perhaps matching TRBD1 (5 bases). Trimming took off 5 bases at V and 9 bases at J, with 20 bases between the two ends. The CDR3 runs 15 residues. Germline loops: CDR1 SEHNR, CDR2 FQNEAQ (reference sequence). Written as DNA, the CDR3 is TGTGCCAGCAGCCCCCGGTCTAGTGGGGCAGGTGAGCAGTTCTTC. Translated: CASSPRSSGAGEQFF. Variable domain in full (rest from reference TRBV7-9 and TRBJ2-1): DTGVSQNPRHKITKRGQNVTFRCDPISEHNRLYWYRQTLGQGPEFLTYFQNEAQLEKSRLLSDRFSAERPKGSFSTLEIQRTEQGDSAMYLCASSPRSSGAGEQFFGPGTRLTVL.

The chain uses TRBV20-1 and TRBJ1-1; D remains unclear. CDR1 DFQATT and CDR2 SNEGSKA come from the germline V gene (reference sequence). V lost 3 bases and J 1 base, leaving 6 bases between the germline ends. CDR3 length equals 12 residues. The CDR3 sequence: CSARLSNTEAFF. Written as DNA, the CDR3 is TGCAGTGCTAGGCTTTCGAACACTGAAGCTTTCTTT.

This clonotype has a count of ten or more. This chain uses TRBV7-2 with TRBJ2-3; 14 bases fit TRBD2. The CDR3 covers 17 residues. With 3 bases clipped from V and 5 bases from J, the junction kept 7 bases outside the gene matches. Germline lookup yields CDR1 SGHTA and CDR2 FQGNSA. The CDR3 DNA is TGTGCCAGCAGCTTCCGACTAGCGGGGGGGCCAGGAGATACGCAGTATTTT. Translating gives CASSFRLAGGPGDTQYF.

The rearrangement joins TRBV7-8 to TRBJ1-4; possibly TRBD1 for D (5 bases). There are 15 residues in the CDR3. The V and J ends lost 6 bases and 5 bases respectively, with 16 bases between them. Germline loops: CDR1 SGHVS, CDR2 FQNEAQ. In nucleotides, the CDR3 is TGTGCCAGCAGTTCTGACAGAGACGTAAATGAAAAACTGTTTTTT. It yields the protein CASSSDRDVNEKLFF.

This chain connects TRBV12-3 or TRBV12-4 to TRBJ1-6; D gene uncertain. This CDR3 comprises 14 residues. With 6 bases removed from V and 7 bases from J, the gap between germline ends came to 13 bases. CDR3 sequence: CASSYPRWNSPLHF. The CDR3 DNA reads TGTGCCAGCAGCTATCCTAGGTGGAATTCACCCCTCCACTTT.

The CDR3 is CASRDIVNSPLHF. The CDR3 DNA sequence: TGTGCCAGCAGGGACATTGTTAATTCACCCCTCCACTTT. This chain connects TRBV6-6 to TRBJ1-6; possible D gene TRBD1, 5 bases. The CDR3 covers 13 residues. The ends were cut back, 6 bases at V and 6 bases at J, with 9 bases in the middle. Germline-derived CDR1 and CDR2 are MNHNY and SVGAGI (reference sequence).

In this sample, this clonotype turned up a few times. The chain couples TRBV28 to TRBJ2-1, with D unclear. CDR1 and CDR2 (germline): MDHEN, SYDVKM. V shed 2 bases and J shed 4 bases, with 9 bases lying between them. The CDR3 is 14 amino acids. CDR3: CASSLRLSYNEQFF. The CDR3 DNA reads TGTGCCAGCAGTTTACGCCTATCGTACAATGAGCAGTTCTTC.

The genes are TRBV10-3 and TRBJ2-7; no definite D call. Germline-derived CDR1 and CDR2 are ENHRY and SYGVKD. The CDR3 is made up of 13 amino acids. V shed 3 bases and J shed 0 bases, with 6 bases lying between them. The CDR3 sequence is CAISDASSYEQYF. The DNA of the CDR3 is TGTGCCATCAGTGACGCGAGCTCCTACGAGCAGTACTTC.

The chain employs TRBV5-1 and TRBJ2-3, with 9 positions matching TRBD1. The ends lost 2 bases at V and 6 bases at J; junction bases unmatched: 7. CDR3 length: 15 amino acids. Germline loops: CDR1 SGHRS, CDR2 YFSETQ. CDR3 sequence: CASSFRDRAYDTQYF. CDR3 nucleotide sequence: TGCGCCAGCAGCTTTCGGGACAGGGCTTACGATACGCAGTATTTT.

CDR3 in amino acids: CASRRTPGELFF. In nucleotides, the CDR3 is TGTGCCAGCCGGAGGACACCCGGGGAGCTGTTTTTT. The V gene is TRBV3-1, the J gene TRBJ2-2, with D possibly called TRBD1 or TRBD2 (5 bases each). Trimming left V 8 bases short and J 6 bases short, with 10 bases between. CDR1 and CDR2 (germline): LGHDT, YNNKEL (reference sequence). CDR3 length: 12 amino acids.

This clonotype was found a few times. The CDR3 spells CATQSGNRRDIQYF. CDR3 nucleotide sequence: TGTGCCACCCAGTCGGGCAACCGAAGGGACATTCAGTACTTC. V is TRBV12-3 or TRBV12-4 and J is TRBJ2-4; D unresolved. This CDR3 has 14 residues. V was shortened by 10 bases and J by 8 bases, with 21 bases between the two germline ends.

Notes on this clonotype: One end of the junction varies from germline; a read error may be responsible. J is TRBJ1-6 and V is TRBV27; 8 nucleotides agree with TRBD1. The CDR3 contains 12 residues. Per germline, CDR1 MNHEY and CDR2 SMNVEV (reference sequence). CDR3: CASSYDRGPLHF. CDR3 DNA: TGTGCCAGCAGTTACGACAGGGGCCCCCTCCACTTC.

The chain joins TRBV10-3 to TRBJ1-1, with D unclear. Germline assignment: CDR1 ENHRY and CDR2 SYGVKD. The CDR3 runs 14 residues. V lost 3 bases, J lost 6 bases, and 14 bases lay in between. The CDR3 protein is CAISEQHTGAEAFF. Here the CDR3 DNA reads TGTGCCATCAGTGAACAACATACTGGAGCTGAAGCTTTCTTT.

A few counts support this clonotype. The V and J genes are TRBV7-2 and TRBJ2-7, with TRBD1 matching 7 bases. V dropped 1 base and J dropped 2; count of bases not matched to a gene: 5. This CDR3 spans 15 amino acids. Germline assignment: CDR1 SGHTA and CDR2 FQGNSA. In DNA form, the CDR3 reads TGTGCCAGCAGCTTAGAGGGGGCCGGACCCTACGAGCAGTACTTC. It is translated as CASSLEGAGPYEQYF.

The chain is built from TRBV4-1 and TRBJ2-1, with TRBD2 identical over 8 bases. The CDR3 spans 14 residues. CDR1 and CDR2 (germline): MGHRA, YSYEKL. The ends lost 5 bases at V and 8 bases at J; junction bases unmatched: 8. Here the CDR3 reads CASSSRGGKDEQFF. CDR3 nucleotides: TGCGCCAGCAGCTCTCGGGGGGGCAAAGATGAGCAGTTCTTC.

As for this clonotype: At one end, the junction sequence differs from germline, possibly due to a read error. The chain joins TRBV7-4 to TRBJ2-2; D is unclear. Germline values: CDR1 SGHVT, CDR2 SQSDAQ. The CDR3 has 15 residues. The CDR3 loop is CTSSFDVGHERELFF. The CDR3 nucleotides are TGTACCAGCAGCTTCGACGTCGGGCATGAGAGGGAGCTGTTTTTT.

This clonotype was seen repeatedly, ten times or more. The chain recombines TRBV7-2 with TRBJ2-7, with 11 bases aligning to TRBD2. The CDR3 spans 14 residues. The V and J ends lost 5 bases and 3 bases, in that order; junction bases with no gene match: 3. Germline V gene data show CDR1 as SGHTA and CDR2 as FQGNSA. CDR3 region: CASSDGTSGYEQYF. CDR3 DNA: TGTGCCAGCAGCGACGGGACTAGCGGCTACGAGCAGTACTTC.

A note on this clonotype: One end of the junction does not line up with germline, which may come from a read error. The chain uses TRBV4-1 and TRBJ2-1, with 7 nucleotides matching TRBD2. There are 16 residues in the CDR3. The germline V gene has CDR1 MGHRA and CDR2 YSYEKL. Written as DNA, the CDR3 is TGCGCCAACAGCCAAGATCGGGGCGGGAGTTACAATGAGCAGTTCTTC. Protein product: CANSQDRGGSYNEQFF.

J is TRBJ2-2 and V is TRBV4-1; D is undetermined. CDR1 MGHRA and CDR2 YSYEKL come from the germline V gene. The CDR3 length is 17 residues. V was shortened by 0 bases and J by 6 bases, with 17 bases between the two germline ends. In DNA, the CDR3 is TGCGCCAGCAGCCAAGATGCGGCAGCCGGCCGGGCCGGGGAGCTGTTTTTT. Translation: CASSQDAAAGRAGELFF.